This entry lists 25 T cell receptor beta chains sequenced from one sample in a study of T-cell reconstitution after alpha-beta-depleted transplantation in children. Using unique molecular identifiers, the investigators prepared the TCRbeta library. Via MiXCR, TCRdb re-called the PCR reads, giving one row per CDR3 protein. The sample contains about 90,000 distinct CDR3 sequences, roughly 15% of which appear only once. The sequencing used PBMCs, mostly from graft donor cells, collected 180 days after TCRalphabeta/CD19-depleted stem cell transplant. Every receptor here comes from a male patient under 10 years old who had a stem cell transplant for acute lymphoblastic leukemia, so the T cells may come from the graft donor.

The chain is built from TRBV20-1 and TRBJ2-7; 10 nucleotides line up with TRBD2. In germline, CDR1 is DFQATT, CDR2 SNEGSKA (reference sequence). This CDR3 contains 15 residues. J was trimmed by 4 bases and V by 8 bases; bases with no gene match: 14. As DNA, the CDR3 is TGCAGTTCCACAGGTGGAAGCGGGAGGGCTTACGAGCAGTACTTC. This sequence encodes CSSTGGSGRAYEQYF.

This clonotype has at least ten counts. V is TRBV6-5 and J is TRBJ1-5, with a weak D call TRBD1 (6 bases). Trimming left V 2 bases short and J 6 bases short, with 11 bases between. Looked up from germline, CDR1 is MNHEY and CDR2 is SVGAGI. This CDR3 comprises 14 residues. The CDR3 DNA reads TGTGCCAGCAGTTACGGGGGAGGGGGTCAGCCCCAGCATTTT. It is translated as CASSYGGGGQPQHF.

The chain links TRBV29-1 to TRBJ2-1; no clear D gene. CDR3 length: 13 amino acids. Germline CDR1 and CDR2: SQVTM and ANQGSEA. V gave up 6 bases and J gave up 8 bases, with 17 bases separating them. The CDR3 region is CSVSRELIDEQFF. DNA of the CDR3: TGCAGCGTGTCCAGAGAGTTGATAGATGAGCAGTTCTTC.

This clonotype occurred a few times. The V gene is TRBV7-2, the J gene TRBJ1-4, with D perhaps matching TRBD1 (5 bases). Per the germline V gene, CDR1 is SGHTA and CDR2 is FQGNSA. The length of the CDR3 is 15 residues. Between the trimmed V and J ends, which lost 2 bases and 7 bases, there was a span of 14 bases. The CDR3 is CASSLSLGVAEKLFF. The CDR3 region has the DNA TGTGCCAGCAGCTTATCTTTAGGGGTGGCTGAAAAACTGTTTTTT. The complete variable domain, with remaining parts taken from reference TRBV7-2 and TRBJ1-4, reads GAGVSQSPSNKVTEKGKDVELRCDPISGHTALYWYRQSLGQGLEFLIYFQGNSAPDKSGLPSDRFSAERTGGSVSTLTIQRTQQEDSAVYLCASSLSLGVAEKLFFGSGTQLSVL.

This clonotype turned up a few times. The rearrangement joins TRBV5-6 to TRBJ2-5; D remains unclear. This CDR3 has 15 amino acids. Looked up from germline, CDR1 is SGHDT and CDR2 is YYEEEE. The germline V and J ends were trimmed by 4 bases and 3 bases, with 16 bases remaining between them. Written as DNA, the CDR3 is TGTGCCAGCAGCCCGGGTTTTTTGTTCGAAGAGACCCAGTACTTC. This translates into CASSPGFLFEETQYF.

The V and J genes are TRBV18 and TRBJ1-5; 10 bases line up with TRBD1. The V and J ends lost 3 bases and 2 bases, in that order; junction bases with no gene match: 1. The CDR3 consists of 15 residues. CDR1 KGHSH and CDR2 LQKENI come from the germline V gene. The CDR3 DNA is TGTGCCAGCTCACCCGGGACAGGGGGCAATCAGCCCCAGCATTTT. Amino acid sequence: CASSPGTGGNQPQHF. The full variable domain, in which reference TRBV18 and TRBJ1-5 provide the parts outside the CDR3, is NAGVMQNPRHLVRRRGQEARLRCSPMKGHSHVYWYRQLPEEGLKFMVYLQKENIIDESGMPKERFSAEFPKEGPSILRIQQVVRGDSAAYFCASSPGTGGNQPQHFGDGTRLSIL.

This clonotype has only a few counts. The V gene is TRBV7-9, the J gene TRBJ1-5; possible D gene TRBD1, 6 bases. Trimming removed 1 base from V and 7 bases from J, with 11 bases in between. Germline-derived CDR1 and CDR2 are SEHNR and FQNEAQ (reference sequence). The CDR3 consists of 14 residues. CDR3 coding DNA: TGTGCCAGCAGCTTAGAGGGGGAGTGGCAGCCCCAGCATTTT. Residues: CASSLEGEWQPQHF.

This clonotype was observed a handful of times. This chain connects TRBV3-1 to TRBJ1-4; D is possibly TRBD1 (6 bases). Trimming stripped 0 bases from V and 8 bases from J, with 13 bases between. This CDR3 spans 15 amino acids. CDR1 is LGHDT, CDR2 YNNKEL, per germline (reference sequence). CDR3: CASSQDAGEGEKLFF. The DNA of the CDR3 is TGTGCCAGCAGCCAAGATGCAGGGGAAGGCGAAAAACTGTTTTTT.

The V call is TRBV10-2, the J call TRBJ2-7; no clear D gene. Trimming shortened V by 6 bases and J by 2 bases, and 5 bases separated the two germline ends. Looked up from germline, CDR1 is WSHSY and CDR2 is SAAADI. The CDR3 totals 11 residues. CDR3 sequence reads: CASSHTYEQYF. The CDR3 DNA reads as TGCGCCAGCAGCCACACCTACGAGCAGTACTTC.

This rearrangement joins TRBV5-1 to TRBJ1-4, with D tentatively TRBD1 (5 bases). The CDR3 is 13 amino acids. Germline CDR1 reads SGHRS; CDR2 reads YFSETQ. V was trimmed by 2 bases and J by 7 bases, leaving 9 bases between them. The CDR3 reads CASSFPQGEKLFF. The CDR3 DNA sequence: TGCGCCAGCAGCTTCCCGCAGGGTGAAAAACTGTTTTTT.

This clonotype was seen a few times. The genes are TRBV27 and TRBJ2-1; D is undetermined. V was clipped by 6 bases and J by 9 bases, with 12 bases between them. Germline CDR1 is MNHEY and CDR2 is SMNVEV (reference sequence). The length of the CDR3 is 12 residues. The CDR3, as DNA: TGTGCCAGCAGGCGAAAACTCGGTGAGCAGTTCTTC. It encodes CASRRKLGEQFF.

The chain's CDR3 is CASSPLTETQYF. CDR3 nucleotide sequence: TGTGCCAGCTCACCGCTGACAGAGACCCAGTACTTC. This chain connects TRBV18 to TRBJ2-5, with no clear D. This CDR3 is built from 12 residues. V lost 3 bases and J 4 bases, leaving 6 bases between the germline ends. The germline V gene encodes CDR1 KGHSH and CDR2 LQKENI. The entire variable domain, with the rest obtained from reference TRBV18 and TRBJ2-5, is as follows: NAGVMQNPRHLVRRRGQEARLRCSPMKGHSHVYWYRQLPEEGLKFMVYLQKENIIDESGMPKERFSAEFPKEGPSILRIQQVVRGDSAAYFCASSPLTETQYFGPGTRLLVL.

This clonotype showed up just a few times. V is TRBV20-1 and J is TRBJ1-5; perhaps TRBD1 as D (5 bases). Germline CDR1 DFQATT, CDR2 SNEGSKA (reference sequence). Between the trimmed V and J ends, which lost 4 bases and 5 bases, there was a span of 9 bases. This CDR3 contains 12 residues. The CDR3 sequence is CSAKGGDQPQHF. The CDR3 DNA sequence: TGCAGTGCTAAGGGAGGGGATCAGCCCCAGCATTTT.

This chain joins TRBV27 and TRBJ2-1, with a weak D call TRBD2 (5 bases). Germline values: CDR1 MNHEY, CDR2 SMNVEV (reference sequence). The CDR3 has 15 amino acids. The V and J ends lost 3 bases and 8 bases respectively, with 17 bases between them. CDR3 sequence: CASSLGWTPNDEQFF. CDR3 DNA sequence: TGTGCCAGCAGTTTGGGCTGGACTCCTAACGATGAGCAGTTCTTC.

This clonotype was counted at least ten times. The V call is TRBV18, the J call TRBJ2-3; TRBD1 matches at 8 bases. With V trimmed by 4 bases and J by 2 bases, 17 bases remained unmatched. CDR3 size: 19 residues. Germline CDR1 KGHSH, CDR2 LQKENI. CDR3 loop: CASSLRQGRNERITDTQYF. The CDR3 nucleotides are TGTGCCAGCTCACTCCGACAGGGGAGAAATGAGAGGATCACAGATACGCAGTATTTT.

This clonotype was found many times. The chain links TRBV5-4 to TRBJ2-2, with D unresolved. CDR1 SGHNT and CDR2 YYREEE come from the germline V gene (reference sequence). The CDR3 length is 16 residues. V gave up 2 bases and J gave up 5 bases, with 16 bases separating them. As DNA, the CDR3 is TGTGCCAGCAGCTTACGAGACGCGTTCTTGACCGGGGAGCTGTTTTTT. Amino acid sequence: CASSLRDAFLTGELFF.

The genes are TRBV18 and TRBJ2-7; 9 bases align to TRBD2. The V segment lost 3 bases and the J segment 5 bases; nucleotides outside the gene matches: 5. This CDR3 spans 14 amino acids. Germline V gene lookup returns CDR1 KGHSH and CDR2 LQKENI. This chain's CDR3 is CASSPAGGLDEQYF. The DNA for the CDR3 is TGTGCCAGCTCACCCGCGGGGGGGCTCGACGAGCAGTACTTC.

This clonotype was seen at least ten times. V and J are TRBV12-3 or TRBV12-4 and TRBJ2-7; 7 bases align to TRBD1. This CDR3 comprises 12 residues. V was pared by 7 bases and J by 5 bases, with 5 bases of the junction left unmatched. CDR3 nucleotides: TGTGCCAGCACCGACAGGGTCAACGAGCAGTACTTC. As protein: CASTDRVNEQYF.

This clonotype was detected many times. The chain combines TRBV6-5 with TRBJ1-2, with 7 bases that match TRBD1. CDR3 length: 14 residues. The V segment lost 5 bases and the J segment 2 bases; nucleotides outside the gene matches: 5. Germline values: CDR1 MNHEY, CDR2 SVGAGI. CDR3 bases: TGTGCCAGCAGTCTCGACAGGGCCAACTATGGCTACACCTTC. This translates into CASSLDRANYGYTF.

Note on this clonotype: A much larger clone sits a single nucleotide away, making a read error possible. This chain uses TRBV5-1 with TRBJ2-1; unclear D gene. V was cut by 1 base and J by 2 bases, with 10 bases left in between. The germline V gene has CDR1 SGHRS and CDR2 YFSETQ. CDR3 length: 15 amino acids. CDR3 protein: CASSLKVSAYNEQFF. The CDR3 region has the DNA TGCGCCAGCAGCTTGAAGGTATCGGCCTACAATGAGCAGTTCTTC.

This clonotype was detected a few times. The chain combines TRBV12-3 or TRBV12-4 with TRBJ1-1, with 7 bases matching TRBD1. The CDR3 is made up of 13 amino acids. V lost 3 bases, J lost 4 bases, and 2 bases stayed unmatched. CDR3: CASSFTGVTEAFF. The DNA of the CDR3 is TGTGCCAGCAGTTTCACAGGGGTCACTGAAGCTTTCTTT.

This clonotype was detected a few times. This chain joins TRBV20-1 and TRBJ2-7; D unclear. Germline-derived CDR1 and CDR2 are DFQATT and SNEGSKA (reference sequence). This CDR3 is 15 amino acids long. V was shortened by 0 bases and J by 0 bases, with 12 bases between the two germline ends. CDR3 bases: TGCAGTGCTAGAGAGAGACCATTGATCTCCTACGAGCAGTACTTC. Its translation is CSARERPLISYEQYF.

This clonotype has just a few counts. The chain carries TRBV12-3 or TRBV12-4 and TRBJ1-4; unclear D gene. V lost 6 bases and J 3 bases, leaving 14 bases between the germline ends. The CDR3 covers 15 residues. Written as DNA, the CDR3 is TGTGCCAGCAGCTCCCCGGTGGGTGCTAATGAAAAACTGTTTTTT. Residues: CASSSPVGANEKLFF.

The chain has TRBV5-1 and TRBJ2-7, with unresolved D. The germline V gene has CDR1 SGHRS and CDR2 YFSETQ. This CDR3 is built from 12 residues. V was trimmed by 4 bases and J by 6 bases, leaving 11 bases between them. The CDR3 sequence is CASSVGDSEQYF. The CDR3 DNA sequence: TGCGCCAGCAGCGTCGGCGACTCCGAGCAGTACTTC.

J is TRBJ2-3 and V is TRBV10-3; TRBD2 matches at 10 bases. V was pared by 6 bases and J by 5 bases, with 8 bases of the junction left unmatched. The CDR3 spans 15 residues. Germline CDR1 ENHRY, CDR2 SYGVKD. CDR3 loop: CAIREAGGSGDTQYF. DNA for the CDR3: TGTGCCATCAGGGAAGCGGGGGGGTCCGGAGATACGCAGTATTTT.